This T cell receptor (beta chain) was sequenced during a study of T cell responses to AZD1222 COVID-19 vaccine. General study findings and limits: Spike-specific TCR breadth and depth were elevated following two AZD1222 doses.

Germline trimming cut 4 bases from V and 4 bases from J; bases unmatched to any gene: 3. The CDR3 is made up of 15 amino acids. CDR1 LNHDA and CDR2 SQIVND come from the germline V gene (reference sequence). A note on this clone: Its antigen is unknown.

Method: immunoSEQ multiplex PCR; TCRdb's copy keeps in-frame clones and lacks some. The table shows over 150,000 clones, with around nine tenths occurring only once. The chain combines TRBV19 with TRBJ2-3; TRBD2 matches 12 bases. Sample: peripheral blood, taken on day 0 of AZD1222 vaccination. The sequence came from an adult in good health. As DNA, the CDR3 is TGTGCCAGTAGTAGACTAGCGGGGGAAGCAGATACGCAGTATTTT. Its translation: CASSRLAGEADTQYF.